This TCR beta chain was sequenced during a study of T-cell memory formation after mild COVID-19. Study details: The study found TCR clusters largely donor specific. The study, taken as a whole, reports: Clones contracting over day 15 to 85 were CD4/CD8 balanced, with later expanders leaning CD4+. Cross-reactive memory seemingly joined, as some responding clones were found in pre-infection memory.

This clonotype was counted between two and nine times. Its antigen is undetermined. The germline gives CDR1 KGHDR, CDR2 SFDVKD. CDR3 size: 15 residues. J was trimmed by 10 bases and V by 9 bases; bases with no gene match: 16. One entry per CDR3 protein, called by TCRdb with MiXCR from the 5' RACE reads. The table lists 95,000 to 120,000 distinct CDR3 sequences, about a sixth of them singletons. The sequenced sample was PBMCs or a T cell subset sorted from them (not recorded which). This clonotype originated in a man aged 18 to 30 who had mild COVID-19 (a few samples of this study predate the infection). Cell type and time point are not known. The genes are TRBV24-1 and TRBJ2-1; 8 bases are shared with TRBD2. In nucleotides, the CDR3 is TGTGCCACCGCATTAGCGGGGCCCACTTATGTCGAGCAGTTCTTC. Its protein product is CATALAGPTYVEQFF.